This T cell receptor (beta chain) was captured in a study of T-cell memory formation after mild COVID-19 (dated by TCRdb to the early 2020s). With regard to the full study: TCR sequence clusters from the two donors were found to be largely donor specific. Longitudinal TCRalpha and TCRbeta repertoire sequencing tracked T-cell clones expanding and contracting after mild COVID-19 in two donors. The cohort was made up of two young adult volunteers, one female and one male, who were previously healthy.

Ficoll-Paque density gradient centrifugation was the method used to isolate PBMCs. A note on this clonotype: This receptor's antigen is unknown. No much larger clone is present one base from it, and per-base qualities are unavailable.

The CDR3 has 15 amino acids, counting the end cysteine and phenylalanine. Only the CDR3 region is kept as DNA, spanning 45 bases read in frame from base 1. Trimming takes 3 bases from V and 2 bases from J, and the germline ends sit 13 bases apart. The instrument given in TCRdb is Illumina NovaSeq 6000. TCRalpha and TCRbeta cDNA libraries were constructed by 5'RACE with constant-segment primers, with sample barcodes and unique molecular identifiers being introduced. RNA was extracted from every sample with Trizol reagent. Library amplification was performed in two PCR steps, and a second sample barcode and Illumina TruSeq adapters were introduced in the second step. Sequencing of libraries was performed on an Illumina NovaSeq with 2 x 150 bp paired-end reads. Regarding the original processing steps: With migec v1.2.7, reads were demultiplexed and then collapsed into UMI-guided consensus sequences. Using mixcr v2.1.11, UMI consensuses were aligned to TRA and TRB V and J templates and then assembled into clonotypes. A clonotype was counted as expanded or contracted only when both edgeR and NoisET called the clonotype significant, with the noise models trained on biological replicates. For edgeR calls, a false discovery rate-adjusted p below 0.01 and a log2 fold-change threshold of 1 were applied. PCA with hierarchical clustering of max-normalized trajectories of the 1000 most abundant clonotypes was used as exploratory dynamics analysis. Separately sequenced CD4+ and CD8+ repertoires were used to assign the CD4 or CD8 phenotype of responding clones. The raw public reads went through TCRdb reprocessing: fastp at Q25, MiXCR clone calling, in-frame beta chains kept. For every CDR3 protein sequence, its rows merge into one entry that carries the most common genes and DNA. V and J calls and clone size were set by TCRdb, not the authors. This sample has roughly 580,000 distinct CDR3 sequences in its table, and roughly 18% of those were observed once. Together, the top ten hold 12% of the sample.

Beyond this particular receptor, the publication reports: Contracting CD4+ clones turned up mainly in the CM and EM memory subsets, whereas EMRA was where CD8+ clones were enriched. Whether the second-wave clones peaking on day 37 were SARS-CoV-2 specific was not confirmed. Clones that contracted from day 15 to 85 showed balanced CD4/CD8 phenotypes, whereas a second wave of clones that expanded from day 15 to 37 leaned towards CD4+. The detection of some responding clones in pre-infection memory suggests that pre-existing cross-reactive memory T cells joined the SARS-CoV-2 response. Only a couple of mild cases were covered by the study, and larger cohorts that include severe cases with pre-infection samples were considered necessary.

The receptor comes from an adult woman who had mild COVID-19 (a few samples of this study predate the infection). The sample titles of this study are shuffled in the database, so cell type and time point are left out; the donor was told from shared clones. Source material: PBMCs or a T cell subset sorted from them (not recorded which). The sequence links TRBV12-3 or TRBV12-4 to TRBJ1-2; TRBD1 is a possible D gene, resting on 6 matching bases. The DNA sequence reads TGTGCCAGCAGTTTGGTCAACAGGGCCAACTATGGCTACACCTTC. Translated, it gives CASSLVNRANYGYTF.